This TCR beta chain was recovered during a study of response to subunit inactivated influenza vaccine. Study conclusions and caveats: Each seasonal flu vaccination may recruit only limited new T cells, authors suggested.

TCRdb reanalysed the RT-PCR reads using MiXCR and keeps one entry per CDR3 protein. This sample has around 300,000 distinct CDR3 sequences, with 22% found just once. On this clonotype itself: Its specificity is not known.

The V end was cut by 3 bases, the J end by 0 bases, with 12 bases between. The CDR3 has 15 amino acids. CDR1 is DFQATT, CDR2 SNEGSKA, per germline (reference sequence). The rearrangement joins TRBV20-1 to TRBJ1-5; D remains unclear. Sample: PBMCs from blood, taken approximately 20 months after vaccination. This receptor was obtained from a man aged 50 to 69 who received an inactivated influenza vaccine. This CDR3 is CSARGQEYSNQPQHF. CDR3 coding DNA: TGCAGTGCTAGGGGTCAGGAGTATAGCAATCAGCCCCAGCATTTT.